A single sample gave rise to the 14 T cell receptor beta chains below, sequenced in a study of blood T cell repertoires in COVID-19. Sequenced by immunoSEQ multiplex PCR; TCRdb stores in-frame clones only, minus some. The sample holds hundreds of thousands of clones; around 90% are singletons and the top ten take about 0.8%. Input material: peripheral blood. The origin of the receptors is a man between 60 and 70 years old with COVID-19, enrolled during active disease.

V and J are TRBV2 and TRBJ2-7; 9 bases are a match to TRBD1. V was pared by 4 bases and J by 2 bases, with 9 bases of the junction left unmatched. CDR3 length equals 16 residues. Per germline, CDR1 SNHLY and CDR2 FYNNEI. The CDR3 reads CASSGQAGTGTYEQYF. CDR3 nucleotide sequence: TGTGCCAGCAGTGGACAAGCAGGGACAGGGACCTACGAGCAGTACTTC.

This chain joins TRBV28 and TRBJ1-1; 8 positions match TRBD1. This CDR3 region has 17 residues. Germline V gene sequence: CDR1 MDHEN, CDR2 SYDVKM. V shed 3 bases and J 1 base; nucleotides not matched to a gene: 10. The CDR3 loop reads CASSLTLDREANTEAFF. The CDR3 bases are TGTGCCAGCAGTTTGACGTTGGACAGGGAAGCGAACACTGAAGCTTTCTTT. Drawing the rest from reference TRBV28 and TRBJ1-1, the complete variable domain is DVKVTQSSRYLVKRTGEKVFLECVQDMDHENMFWYRQDPGLGLRLIYFSYDVKMKEKGDIPEGYSVSREKKERFSLILESASTNQTSMYLCASSLTLDREANTEAFFGQGTRLTVV.

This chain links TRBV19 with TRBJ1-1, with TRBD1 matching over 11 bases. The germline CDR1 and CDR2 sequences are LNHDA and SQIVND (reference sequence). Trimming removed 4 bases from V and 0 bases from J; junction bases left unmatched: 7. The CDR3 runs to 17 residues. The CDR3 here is CASSRGQGVSMNTEAFF. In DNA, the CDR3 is TGTGCCAGTAGTAGGGGACAGGGGGTCTCTATGAACACTGAAGCTTTCTTT.

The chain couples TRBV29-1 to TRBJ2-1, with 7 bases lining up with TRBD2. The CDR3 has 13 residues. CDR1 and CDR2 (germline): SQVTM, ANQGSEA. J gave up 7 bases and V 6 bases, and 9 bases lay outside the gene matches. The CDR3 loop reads CSVMGGRVNEQFF. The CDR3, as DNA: TGCAGCGTGATGGGGGGGAGGGTGAATGAGCAGTTCTTC.

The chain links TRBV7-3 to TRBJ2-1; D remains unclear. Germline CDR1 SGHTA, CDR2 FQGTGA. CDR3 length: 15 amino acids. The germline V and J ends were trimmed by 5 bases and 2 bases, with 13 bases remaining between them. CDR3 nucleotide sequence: TGTGCCAGCAGCATGAATAGAGGCCCCTACAATGAGCAGTTCTTC. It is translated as CASSMNRGPYNEQFF.

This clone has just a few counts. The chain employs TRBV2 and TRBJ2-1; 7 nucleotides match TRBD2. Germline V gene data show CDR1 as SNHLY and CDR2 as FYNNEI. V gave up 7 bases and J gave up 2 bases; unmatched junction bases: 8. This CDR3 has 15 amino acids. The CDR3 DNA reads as TGTGCCAGCACATCCAAGCGGGGAGCCTACAATGAGCAGTTCTTC. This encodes CASTSKRGAYNEQFF.

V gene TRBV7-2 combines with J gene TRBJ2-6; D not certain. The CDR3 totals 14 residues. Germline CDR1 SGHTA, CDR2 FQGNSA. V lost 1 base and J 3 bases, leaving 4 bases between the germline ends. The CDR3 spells CASSLGSGANVLTF. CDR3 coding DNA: TGTGCCAGCAGCTTAGGGAGTGGGGCCAACGTCCTGACTTTC.

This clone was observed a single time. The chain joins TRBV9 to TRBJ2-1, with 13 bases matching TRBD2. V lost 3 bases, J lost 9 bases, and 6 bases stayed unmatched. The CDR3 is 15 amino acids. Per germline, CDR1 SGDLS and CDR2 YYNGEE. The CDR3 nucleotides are TGTGCCAGCAGCGCAACTAGCGGGGGGGCCCCTGAGCAGTTCTTC. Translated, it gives CASSATSGGAPEQFF.

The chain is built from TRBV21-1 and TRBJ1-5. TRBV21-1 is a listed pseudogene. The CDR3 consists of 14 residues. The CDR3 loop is CASSKRPRNQPQHF. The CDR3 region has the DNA TGTGCCAGCAGCAAACGTCCTCGCAATCAGCCCCAGCATTTT.

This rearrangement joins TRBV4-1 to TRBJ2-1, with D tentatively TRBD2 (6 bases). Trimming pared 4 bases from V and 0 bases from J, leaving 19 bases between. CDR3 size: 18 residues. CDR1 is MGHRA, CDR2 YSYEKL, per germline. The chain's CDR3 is CASSPVVSGSRSYNEQFF. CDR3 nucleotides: TGCGCCAGCAGCCCCGTGGTAAGCGGGTCCCGCTCCTACAATGAGCAGTTCTTC.

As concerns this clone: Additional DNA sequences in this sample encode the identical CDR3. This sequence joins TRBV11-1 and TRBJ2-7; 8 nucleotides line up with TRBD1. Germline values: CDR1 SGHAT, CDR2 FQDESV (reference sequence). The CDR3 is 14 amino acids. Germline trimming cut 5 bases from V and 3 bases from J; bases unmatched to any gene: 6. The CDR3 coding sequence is TGTGCCAGCAGCCCTAGGACAGGGAACTACGAGCAGTACTTC. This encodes CASSPRTGNYEQYF.

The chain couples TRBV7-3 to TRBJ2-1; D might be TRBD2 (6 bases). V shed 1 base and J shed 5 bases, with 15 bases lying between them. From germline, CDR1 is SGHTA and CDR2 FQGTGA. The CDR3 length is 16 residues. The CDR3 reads CASSLNVGRANNEQFF. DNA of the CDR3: TGTGCCAGCAGCTTAAACGTCGGGAGAGCCAACAATGAGCAGTTCTTC. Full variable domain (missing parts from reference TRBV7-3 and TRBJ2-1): GAGVSQTPSNKVTEKGKYVELRCDPISGHTALYWYRQSLGQGPEFLIYFQGTGAADDSGLPNDRFFAVRPEGSVSTLKIQRTERGDSAVYLCASSLNVGRANNEQFFGPGTRLTVL.

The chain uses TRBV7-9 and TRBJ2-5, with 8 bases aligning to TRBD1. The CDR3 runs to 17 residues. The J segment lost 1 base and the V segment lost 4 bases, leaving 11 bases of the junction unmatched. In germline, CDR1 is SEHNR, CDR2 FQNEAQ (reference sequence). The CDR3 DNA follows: TGTGCCAGCAGCTCAACGCGAGCGGACAGGGCCCAAGAGACCCAGTACTTC. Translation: CASSSTRADRAQETQYF.

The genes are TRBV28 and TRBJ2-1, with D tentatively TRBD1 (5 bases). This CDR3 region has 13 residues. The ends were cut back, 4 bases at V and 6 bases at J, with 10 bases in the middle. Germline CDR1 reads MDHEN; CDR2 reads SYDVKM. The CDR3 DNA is TGTGCCAGCAGTTATGGGGCGGCCAATGAGCAGTTCTTC. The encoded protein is CASSYGAANEQFF. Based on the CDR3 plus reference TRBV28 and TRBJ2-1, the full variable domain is DVKVTQSSRYLVKRTGEKVFLECVQDMDHENMFWYRQDPGLGLRLIYFSYDVKMKEKGDIPEGYSVSREKKERFSLILESASTNQTSMYLCASSYGAANEQFFGPGTRLTVL.